The 29 T cell receptor beta chains below all came from one sample that was sequenced in a study of shared clonotypes between healthy human individuals. CD45RO-negative, CCR7-selected cells formed the naive CD8 fraction, which excluded terminally differentiated effector memory CD45RA+ cells. Produced via immunoSEQ multiplex PCR; TCRdb's table is partial and in-frame only. Of around 1,900,000 clones in the sample, 93% were seen once. The sequenced sample was naive CD8+ T cells from PBMCs. Receptor source: a man aged 18-30 years in good health. Some clones in this sample may be carry-over from other donors' samples.

The V call is TRBV6-5, the J call TRBJ1-1, with D perhaps matching TRBD1 (6 bases). The length of the CDR3 is 14 residues. Trimming shortened V by 2 bases and J by 5 bases, and 12 bases separated the two germline ends. The germline CDR1 and CDR2 sequences are MNHEY and SVGAGI. CDR3: CASSYGGGGTEAFF. As DNA, the CDR3 is TGTGCCAGCAGTTACGGAGGGGGGGGGACTGAAGCTTTCTTT.

This chain joins TRBV5-8 and TRBJ2-2; 9 bases match TRBD2. This CDR3 region has 16 residues. Losses at the gene ends were 7 bases for V and 3 bases for J; bases not matched to a gene: 10. Germline-derived CDR1 and CDR2 are SGHTS and YDEGEE. The CDR3 DNA reads TGTGCCAGCCACAGACTAGCGGTGGGGTACACCGGGGAGCTGTTTTTT. Protein product: CASHRLAVGYTGELFF.

This chain connects TRBV19 to TRBJ2-7; D is tentatively TRBD1 or TRBD2 (5 bases each). Germline CDR1 is LNHDA and CDR2 is SQIVND (reference sequence). The CDR3 sequence is 14 residues long. Trimming cost V 5 bases and J 0 bases, with 11 bases left between them. Written as DNA, the CDR3 is TGTGCCAGTAGTTGGGCAGGGAGCTCCTACGAGCAGTACTTC. Its translation: CASSWAGSSYEQYF.

V gene TRBV15 combines with J gene TRBJ2-7; D unclear. This CDR3 region has 17 residues. V shed 0 bases and J shed 0 bases, with 15 bases lying between them. The germline V gene has CDR1 LNHNV and CDR2 YYDKDF (reference sequence). CDR3 bases: TGTGCCACCAGCAGAGATCGAAGTAGACCTATCTCCTACGAGCAGTACTTC. This codes for CATSRDRSRPISYEQYF.

Notes on this clone: One junction end disagrees with the germline gene, perhaps due to a read error. This chain joins TRBV19 and TRBJ1-2; 7 bases map to TRBD1. Germline V CDR1 and CDR2: LNHDA, SQIVND (reference sequence). The CDR3 loop spans 11 amino acids. CDR3 residues: CASSKGQKGVF. The DNA for the CDR3 is TGTGCCAGTAGCAAGGGACAGAAAGGGGTCTTC.

The gene calls are TRBV27 and TRBJ2-1, with 8 nucleotides matching TRBD2. With V trimmed by 8 bases and J by 7 bases, 10 bases remained unmatched. Germline CDR1 MNHEY, CDR2 SMNVEV (reference sequence). There are 14 residues in the CDR3. The DNA of the CDR3 is TGTGCCAGCCCCGGCTGGGTAGCGGGGAATGAGCAGTTCTTC. Translation gives CASPGWVAGNEQFF.

The J gene is TRBJ1-2, the V gene TRBV4-3; 8 bases are a match to TRBD1. The V gene end was trimmed by 0 bases and the J gene end by 5 bases; junction bases not matched to a gene: 14. Germline V gene data show CDR1 as LGHNA and CDR2 as YSLEER. This CDR3 contains 18 residues. In DNA form, the CDR3 reads TGCGCCAGCAGCCAAGACGGCGGGACAGGTGTTTCAGGTTATGGCTACACCTTC. Protein product: CASSQDGGTGVSGYGYTF.

The table lists this clone with a count of one. The chain joins TRBV29-1 to TRBJ2-7; D might be TRBD2 (7 bases). The length of the CDR3 is 13 residues. The germline V and J ends were trimmed by 6 bases and 1 base, with 13 bases remaining between them. The germline gives CDR1 SQVTM, CDR2 ANQGSEA. The CDR3 region is CSVHGGQSYEQYF. CDR3 sequence (DNA): TGCAGCGTCCACGGGGGGCAATCCTACGAGCAGTACTTC.

The chain is built from TRBV6-5 and TRBJ2-1; D not resolved. The V end lost 4 bases, the J end lost 8 bases, and 9 bases lay between the germline ends. The germline gives CDR1 MNHEY, CDR2 SVGAGI. The CDR3 contains 12 residues. This chain's CDR3 is CASSSPPDEQFF. CDR3 in DNA: TGTGCCAGCAGTTCCCCCCCCGATGAGCAGTTCTTC.

The gene calls are TRBV6-1 and TRBJ1-1; D is undetermined. V lost 3 bases to trimming and J lost 1 base, with 9 bases between them. The germline V gene has CDR1 MNHNS and CDR2 SASEGT. CDR3 length: 14 amino acids. CDR3 amino acids: CASSDLHKNTEAFF. The CDR3 coding sequence is TGTGCCAGCAGTGACCTACACAAGAACACTGAAGCTTTCTTT.

This chain joins TRBV11-2 and TRBJ2-5, with D perhaps matching TRBD1 (5 bases). This CDR3 region has 15 residues. From germline, CDR1 is SGHAT and CDR2 FQNNGV. V lost 5 bases to trimming and J lost 0 bases, with 13 bases between them. CDR3 nucleotide sequence: TGTGCCAGCAGCATGAACAGGTTGTACCAAGAGACCCAGTACTTC. Translated, it gives CASSMNRLYQETQYF. Together with reference TRBV11-2 and TRBJ2-5, the CDR3 gives the full variable domain: EAGVAQSPRYKIIEKRQSVAFWCNPISGHATLYWYQQILGQGPKLLIQFQNNGVVDDSQLPKDRFSAERLKGVDSTLKIQPAKLEDSAVYLCASSMNRLYQETQYFGPGTRLLVL.

The chain links TRBV28 to TRBJ2-1; TRBD2 is a possible D gene (5 bases). This CDR3 comprises 14 residues. V dropped 2 bases and J dropped 8 bases, with 13 bases sitting between them. Germline V gene data show CDR1 as MDHEN and CDR2 as SYDVKM. CDR3 loop: CASSLPLGVYEQFF. Written as DNA, the CDR3 is TGTGCCAGCAGTTTACCCCTGGGAGTCTATGAGCAGTTCTTC.

The rearrangement joins TRBV19 to TRBJ2-7; possibly TRBD1 or TRBD2 for D (5 bases each). This CDR3 has 14 residues. Trimming stripped 4 bases from V and 5 bases from J, with 15 bases between. Germline values: CDR1 LNHDA, CDR2 SQIVND (reference sequence). The CDR3 sequence: CASSTQGPPNEQYF. The CDR3 DNA sequence: TGTGCCAGTAGTACGCAGGGACCTCCTAACGAGCAGTACTTC.

The CDR3 loop reads CASSETGRFQETQYF. The CDR3 nucleotides read TGTGCCAGCAGCGAGACAGGGAGGTTCCAAGAGACCCAGTACTTC. The chain carries TRBV9 and TRBJ2-5; perhaps TRBD1 as D (7 bases). CDR3 length equals 15 residues. Germline lookup yields CDR1 SGDLS and CDR2 YYNGEE. Trimming removed 3 bases from V and 1 base from J, with 13 bases in between. The whole variable domain, filled in from reference TRBV9 and TRBJ2-5, reads DSGVTQTPKHLITATGQRVTLRCSPRSGDLSVYWYQQSLDQGLQFLIQYYNGEERAKGNILERFSAQQFPDLHSELNLSSLELGDSALYFCASSETGRFQETQYFGPGTRLLVL.

The chain links TRBV4-1 to TRBJ2-7; 14 bases match TRBD2. The CDR3 contains 15 residues. The V gene's germline CDR1 is MGHRA and CDR2 YSYEKL. After removal of 4 bases from V and 2 bases from J, the junction contained 1 base not matched to a gene. CDR3 in DNA: TGCGCCAGCAGCCGGACTAGCGGGAGGCCCTACGAGCAGTACTTC. Its translation: CASSRTSGRPYEQYF.

DNA for the CDR3: TGTGCCACCAGCAGACCGGAGGGGGTAGGGGCCTACGAGCAGTACTTC. Protein: CATSRPEGVGAYEQYF. The chain recombines TRBV15 with TRBJ2-7; D tentatively fits TRBD1 or TRBD2 (6 bases each). The germline V and J ends were trimmed by 2 bases and 2 bases, with 16 bases remaining between them. Germline CDR1 LNHNV, CDR2 YYDKDF (reference sequence). There are 16 residues in the CDR3.

This chain connects TRBV30 to TRBJ2-7, with 7 bases aligning to TRBD1. The CDR3 extends over 15 amino acids. Germline values: CDR1 GTSNPN, CDR2 SVGIG (reference sequence). The V gene end was trimmed by 2 bases and the J gene end by 0 bases; junction bases not matched to a gene: 7. Written as DNA, the CDR3 is TGTGCCTGGAGTTTAAGGGGGCGCACCTCCTACGAGCAGTACTTC. Protein: CAWSLRGRTSYEQYF.

The J gene is TRBJ2-1, the V gene TRBV5-1; 9 nucleotides align to TRBD1. There are 14 residues in the CDR3. The germline V gene encodes CDR1 SGHRS and CDR2 YFSETQ. Trimming cost V 2 bases and J 10 bases; bases outside gene matches: 7. The CDR3 reads CASSFRDRADEQFF. CDR3 sequence (DNA): TGCGCCAGCAGCTTCCGGGACAGGGCTGACGAGCAGTTCTTC.

CDR3 sequence reads: CASSLGGSSGNEQFF. CDR3 DNA sequence: TGTGCCAGCAGCTTAGGTGGTAGCTCGGGCAATGAGCAGTTCTTC. The V gene is TRBV7-3, the J gene TRBJ2-1; D is undetermined. CDR1 and CDR2 (germline): SGHTA, FQGTGA. Trimming stripped 2 bases from V and 6 bases from J, with 14 bases between. The CDR3 consists of 15 residues.

A few counts support this clone. The DNA for the CDR3 is TGCAGCGTTGTAGTCGGCGGGGAGGCTGAAGCTTTCTTT. It specifies CSVVVGGEAEAFF. The chain recombines TRBV29-1 with TRBJ1-1; D is undetermined. Between the trimmed V and J ends, which lost 4 bases and 6 bases, there was a span of 15 bases. The germline V gene has CDR1 SQVTM and CDR2 ANQGSEA. This CDR3 region has 13 residues.

CDR3 region: CASSNSDWQFF. Here the CDR3 DNA reads TGTGCCAGCAGCAACTCGGACTGGCAGTTCTTC. The chain uses TRBV27 and TRBJ2-1; D may be TRBD2 (5 bases). V was trimmed by 6 bases and J by 12 bases, leaving 12 bases between them. This CDR3 is 11 amino acids long. Germline V gives CDR1 MNHEY, CDR2 SMNVEV (reference sequence).

The chain employs TRBV7-9 and TRBJ1-2, with D perhaps matching TRBD1 (5 bases). V was pared by 9 bases and J by 6 bases, with 14 bases between. This CDR3 is 12 amino acids long. Germline V gives CDR1 SEHNR, CDR2 FQNEAQ (reference sequence). This CDR3 reads CASLRGLDGYTF. CDR3 in DNA: TGTGCCAGTCTTCGGGGCTTGGATGGCTACACCTTC.

This clone was recorded once. The rearrangement links TRBV9 to TRBJ2-1; 11 nucleotides align to TRBD2. Germline trimming cut 3 bases from V and 2 bases from J; bases unmatched to any gene: 13. CDR3 length equals 19 residues. CDR1 and CDR2 from the germline V gene are SGDLS and YYNGEE. The CDR3 protein is CASSGGQLGLAGTYNEQFF. DNA of the CDR3: TGTGCCAGCAGCGGGGGACAGCTTGGACTAGCGGGTACCTACAATGAGCAGTTCTTC.

The chain links TRBV7-2 to TRBJ2-1; 8 bases match TRBD2. Trimming removed 3 bases from V and 6 bases from J; junction bases left unmatched: 13. The CDR3 has 17 amino acids. Germline assignment: CDR1 SGHTA and CDR2 FQGNSA. The CDR3 region is CASSLKRGREGLNEQFF. DNA for the CDR3: TGTGCCAGCAGCTTGAAGAGGGGACGGGAGGGCCTCAATGAGCAGTTCTTC.

J is TRBJ1-3 and V is TRBV4-3; D is undetermined. Germline CDR1 reads LGHNA; CDR2 reads YSLEER. The CDR3 runs 14 residues. Between the trimmed V and J ends, which lost 0 bases and 4 bases, there was a span of 7 bases. CDR3 in amino acids: CASSQDLRGNTIYF. The DNA for the CDR3 is TGCGCCAGCAGCCAAGATCTCCGGGGAAACACCATATATTTT.

The chain recombines TRBV27 with TRBJ2-1, with 7 bases aligning to TRBD2. Germline trimming cut 3 bases from V and 0 bases from J; bases unmatched to any gene: 5. The CDR3 consists of 16 residues. Per the germline V gene, CDR1 is MNHEY and CDR2 is SMNVEV (reference sequence). In DNA, the CDR3 is TGTGCCAGCAGTTTCGGCCTAGCGGCCTCCTACAATGAGCAGTTCTTC. Translating it yields CASSFGLAASYNEQFF.

The V gene is TRBV21-1, the J gene TRBJ2-1. TRBV21-1 is flagged as a pseudogene. The CDR3 spans 16 residues. CDR3 sequence reads: CASSPGGPTFGNEQFF. CDR3 in DNA: TGTGCCAGCAGCCCTGGCGGACCCACCTTCGGGAATGAGCAGTTCTTC.

The chain has TRBV5-8 and TRBJ2-3; 8 bases agree with TRBD1. Germline CDR1 is SGHTS and CDR2 is YDEGEE. J lost 0 bases, V lost 3 bases, and 3 bases had no gene match. CDR3 length: 15 amino acids. The CDR3 loop is CASSSGQGSTDTQYF. The CDR3 bases are TGTGCCAGCAGCTCTGGACAGGGTAGCACAGATACGCAGTATTTT.

This clone came up once. The V and J genes are TRBV27 and TRBJ2-5; D not resolved. Germline CDR1 MNHEY, CDR2 SMNVEV (reference sequence). The CDR3 is 16 amino acids. Trimming pared 4 bases from V and 5 bases from J, leaving 20 bases between. The CDR3 DNA follows: TGTGCCAGCAGTTATGATATTCAAGGCGCCCGGGAGACCCAGTACTTC. Residues: CASSYDIQGARETQYF.